The rows below give T cell receptor beta chains drawn from one sample of a study of cytomegalovirus exposure and HLA in healthy donors. Sequencing used immunoSEQ multiplex PCR; TCRdb keeps in-frame clones, though not all of them. This repertoire shows some 180,000 clones, roughly 78% found once; its top ten account for 4% to 4.5%. The sequenced material came from PBMCs. Receptors originate from a young woman in good health and CMV-seropositive. CDR3s include the opening cysteine and the closing phenylalanine or tryptophan. The order of the fields is clone size, D gene, V gene, J gene, CDR3 DNA, CDR3 protein. A D gene is named only where the DNA matches it firmly. Size values are once, few and many counts, or a class for expanded clones, and some rows have none.

clone size: few
D gene: -
V gene: TRBV12-2
J gene: TRBJ1-5
CDR3 DNA: TGTGCAAGTCGCTTAGCGAGGGTATATCAGCCCCAGCATTTT
CDR3 protein: CASRLARVYQPQHF

clone size: -
D gene: -
V gene: TRBV7-6
J gene: TRBJ1-1
CDR3 DNA: TGTGCCAGCAGCTCCCCGAGCCGCTTGAACACTGAAGCTTTCTTT
CDR3 protein: CASSSPSRLNTEAFF

clone size: -
D gene: TRBD1
V gene: TRBV6-4
J gene: TRBJ1-1
CDR3 DNA: TGTGCCAGCAGGGACAGGGGGAACACTGAAGCTTTCTTT
CDR3 protein: CASRDRGNTEAFF

clone size: -
D gene: TRBD1
V gene: TRBV18
J gene: TRBJ1-2
CDR3 DNA: TGTGCCAGCTCACCACCTGTTCGCGCGGCAGGGGGAATTGGCTACACCTTC
CDR3 protein: CASSPPVRAAGGIGYTF

clone size: -
D gene: TRBD1
V gene: TRBV7-9
J gene: TRBJ1-1
CDR3 DNA: TGTGCCAGCAGCTTACGGCAGGGGGCAATTGAAGCTTTCTTT
CDR3 protein: CASSLRQGAIEAFF

clone size: -
D gene: -
V gene: TRBV11-2
J gene: TRBJ1-5
CDR3 DNA: TGTGCCAGCAGCTTACAGGGTTTTCAGCCCCAGCATTTT
CDR3 protein: CASSLQGFQPQHF

clone size: -
D gene: -
V gene: TRBV4-1
J gene: TRBJ2-6
CDR3 DNA: TGCGCCAGCAGCCAAGAGACTTACAGGACCCGGCCCAACGTCCTGACTTTC
CDR3 protein: CASSQETYRTRPNVLTF

clone size: -
D gene: TRBD2
V gene: TRBV5-4
J gene: TRBJ2-1
CDR3 DNA: TGTGCCAGCAGCTTGGGACTAGCGGGAGGGCATGAGCAGTTCTTC
CDR3 protein: CASSLGLAGGHEQFF

clone size: -
D gene: TRBD2
V gene: TRBV11-3
J gene: TRBJ2-1
CDR3 DNA: TGTGCCAGCAGCATACTAGCGGGAGGGCCGGAGTCAGTATACAATGAGCAGTTCTTC
CDR3 protein: CASSILAGGPESVYNEQFF

clone size: -
D gene: TRBD2
V gene: TRBV6-5
J gene: TRBJ2-4
CDR3 DNA: TGTGCCAGCAGTTATTATGCGGGAGGGGGGAACATTCAGTACTTC
CDR3 protein: CASSYYAGGGNIQYF

clone size: -
D gene: TRBD1
V gene: TRBV27
J gene: TRBJ1-2
CDR3 DNA: TGTGCCAGCGGCAGGGGGCCGAACTATGGCTACACCTTC
CDR3 protein: CASGRGPNYGYTF

clone size: -
D gene: TRBD2
V gene: TRBV7-8
J gene: TRBJ2-3
CDR3 DNA: TGTGCCAGCAGCTCGCGGACTAGCGGGGAGGTGTTCACAGATACGCAGTATTTT
CDR3 protein: CASSSRTSGEVFTDTQYF

clone size: -
D gene: -
V gene: TRBV7-8
J gene: TRBJ1-1
CDR3 DNA: TGTGCCAGCAGCTTAGTAGAGGGAAGGACTGAAGCTTTCTTT
CDR3 protein: CASSLVEGRTEAFF

clone size: once
D gene: TRBD2
V gene: TRBV29-1
J gene: TRBJ2-3
CDR3 DNA: TGCAGCGTTCGAAGTAGCGGGAGTTCAGATACGCAGTATTTT
CDR3 protein: CSVRSSGSSDTQYF

clone size: -
D gene: TRBD1
V gene: TRBV18
J gene: TRBJ1-5
CDR3 DNA: TGTGCCAGCTCCATAGGGACAGGGGGCAATCAGCCCCAGCATTTT
CDR3 protein: CASSIGTGGNQPQHF

clone size: -
D gene: -
V gene: TRBV7-7
J gene: TRBJ2-5
CDR3 DNA: TGTGCCAGCAGCCCCCGGGGGGCCCAAGAGACCCAGTACTTC
CDR3 protein: CASSPRGAQETQYF

clone size: -
D gene: -
V gene: TRBV11-2
J gene: TRBJ2-1
CDR3 DNA: TGTGCCAGCAGCTTAGAATTCCCGGGACTGAGCTCTGTTGAGCAGTTCTTC
CDR3 protein: CASSLEFPGLSSVEQFF

clone size: -
D gene: -
V gene: TRBV19
J gene: TRBJ2-1
CDR3 DNA: TGTGCCAGTAGTATTCACGGGGGTATCACCTACAATGAGCAGTTCTTC
CDR3 protein: CASSIHGGITYNEQFF

clone size: once
D gene: -
V gene: TRBV5-5
J gene: TRBJ1-5
CDR3 DNA: TGTGCCAGCAGCTTCCAGATAGGGGATCAGCCCCAGCATTTT
CDR3 protein: CASSFQIGDQPQHF

clone size: -
D gene: -
V gene: TRBV7-2
J gene: TRBJ1-5
CDR3 DNA: TGTGCCAGCAGCTTAGACTCGGCAGGGGACCAGCCCCAGCATTTT
CDR3 protein: CASSLDSAGDQPQHF

clone size: -
D gene: -
V gene: TRBV5-1
J gene: TRBJ2-3
CDR3 DNA: TGCGCCAGCAGCAGCGGGCCTATAAGCACAGATACGCAGTATTTT
CDR3 protein: CASSSGPISTDTQYF

clone size: once
D gene: -
V gene: TRBV9
J gene: TRBJ1-1
CDR3 DNA: TGTGCCAGCAGCCCTATTAGAGGGTCGGCCCTGAACACTGAAGCTTTCTTT
CDR3 protein: CASSPIRGSALNTEAFF

clone size: -
D gene: TRBD2
V gene: TRBV7-2
J gene: TRBJ2-7
CDR3 DNA: TGTGCCAGCAGGGGACTGCGCGGGAGGAGATACGAGCAGTACTTC
CDR3 protein: CASRGLRGRRYEQYF

clone size: -
D gene: -
V gene: TRBV11-2
J gene: TRBJ2-2
CDR3 DNA: TGTGCCAGCAGCTTTATAGGAGGGCCGAACGGGGAGCTGTTTTTT
CDR3 protein: CASSFIGGPNGELFF

clone size: -
D gene: TRBD2
V gene: TRBV5-6
J gene: TRBJ2-2
CDR3 DNA: TGTGCCAGCAGCTTTGCAGCGGGAGGGTACCTCGACGGGGAGCTGTTTTTT
CDR3 protein: CASSFAAGGYLDGELFF

clone size: -
D gene: TRBD1
V gene: TRBV30
J gene: TRBJ1-2
CDR3 DNA: TGTGCCTGGACTCCGGGACAGGGTTTGGCTGGCTACACCTTC
CDR3 protein: CAWTPGQGLAGYTF

clone size: -
D gene: -
V gene: TRBV7-9
J gene: TRBJ2-7
CDR3 DNA: TGTGCCAGCAGCCTAACGGGGGGCAGATACGAGCAGTACTTC
CDR3 protein: CASSLTGGRYEQYF

clone size: few
D gene: -
V gene: TRBV30
J gene: TRBJ1-5
CDR3 DNA: TGTGCCTGGAGTTTGGGAGGGGAAGGCCAGCCCCAGCATTTT
CDR3 protein: CAWSLGGEGQPQHF

clone size: -
D gene: TRBD1
V gene: TRBV5-6
J gene: TRBJ1-2
CDR3 DNA: TGTGCCAGCAGCATACCGGGACAGGGGAACTATGGCTACACCTTC
CDR3 protein: CASSIPGQGNYGYTF

clone size: -
D gene: TRBD1
V gene: TRBV11-2
J gene: TRBJ2-7
CDR3 DNA: TGTGCCAGCAGCCTTCGGGACAGGGCATCCTACGAGCAGTACTTC
CDR3 protein: CASSLRDRASYEQYF

clone size: -
D gene: TRBD1
V gene: TRBV4-1
J gene: TRBJ1-3
CDR3 DNA: TGCGCCAGCAGCCCCGGGACAGGTACTGGAAACACCATATATTTT
CDR3 protein: CASSPGTGTGNTIYF

clone size: -
D gene: -
V gene: TRBV9
J gene: TRBJ2-1
CDR3 DNA: TGTGCCAGCAGCGCCCCCCCGGGACTTTACAATGAGCAGTTCTTC
CDR3 protein: CASSAPPGLYNEQFF